These T cell receptor beta chains were read from a single sample in a study of vaccination effects on CD4 cells after COVID-19. The assay was immunoSEQ multiplex PCR, and TCRdb's table has in-frame clones only and misses some. Seen here are tens of thousands of clones, 65% to 80% observed once, and the top ten hold more than 2%. What these receptors recognize is not known. Sequencing used CD4+ T cells from PBMCs cultured without peptide, obtained after COVID-19 vaccination. These receptors were obtained from a human donor who received a COVID-19 vaccine. CDR3s include the opening cysteine and the closing phenylalanine or tryptophan. The D gene is left open where the match is weak. Clone size is stated in some rows and not others, as once, few, many or a class when expanded.

>TRBV2|TRBJ2-1|-|-
CASSENTFGYEQFF
TGTGCCAGCAGTGAAAACACATTTGGATATGAGCAGTTCTTC
>TRBV4-1|TRBJ1-6|-|TRBD1
CASSRDGDRESPLHF
TGCGCCAGCAGCCGAGACGGGGACAGGGAATCACCCCTCCACTTT
>TRBV7-3|TRBJ2-1|-|TRBD2
CASSPYGLAVAPWGQFF
TGTGCCAGCAGCCCCTACGGACTAGCGGTGGCCCCTTGGGGGCAGTTCTTC
>TRBV5-8|TRBJ1-2|-|TRBD1
CASSLRGQQNYGYTF
TGTGCCAGCAGCTTGAGGGGACAGCAAAACTATGGCTACACCTTC
>TRBV19|TRBJ1-4|-|-
CASRRTTNEKLFF
TGTGCCAGCCGCAGAACAACTAATGAAAAACTGTTTTTT
>TRBV28|TRBJ1-5|few|-
CASSLQGLRNQPQHF
TGTGCCAGCAGTCTACAGGGACTTCGAAATCAGCCCCAGCATTTT
>TRBV24-1|TRBJ2-1|-|-
CATSSGGGEQFF
TGTGCCACCAGTTCTGGGGGCGGTGAGCAGTTCTTC
>TRBV7-8|TRBJ2-1|-|-
CASSIQGISYNEQFF
TGTGCCAGCAGCATACAGGGTATATCCTACAATGAGCAGTTCTTC
>TRBV19|TRBJ1-6|few|-
CASSLEGRRNNSPLHF
TGTGCCAGTAGTTTGGAAGGGAGGAGGAATAATTCACCCCTCCACTTT
>TRBV6-4|TRBJ2-3|-|-
CASSLLGGGLTDTQYF
TGTGCCAGCAGTCTCCTAGGGGGGGGACTCACAGATACGCAGTATTTT
>TRBV15|TRBJ2-5|-|-
CATSRDPGNQETQYF
TGTGCCACCAGCAGAGACCCAGGGAACCAAGAGACCCAGTACTTC
>TRBV7-8|TRBJ1-1|-|TRBD1
CASSSRRAGTGWAEAFF
TGTGCCAGCAGTTCCAGACGGGCTGGGACAGGGTGGGCTGAAGCTTTCTTT
>TRBV6-5|TRBJ2-1|-|-
CASSYSAASYNEQFF
TGTGCCAGCAGTTACTCGGCAGCATCCTACAATGAGCAGTTCTTC
>TRBV6-5|TRBJ2-3|once|TRBD2
CASQNRGGSDTQYF
TGTGCCAGCCAAAATCGGGGGGGCTCCGATACGCAGTATTTT
>TRBV5-4|TRBJ1-1|-|-
CASSEGTANTEAFF
TGTGCCAGCAGCGAAGGGACGGCAAACACTGAAGCTTTCTTT
>TRBV19|TRBJ2-2|few|TRBD2
CASSRLAANTGELFF
TGTGCCAGTAGTCGACTAGCGGCGAACACCGGGGAGCTGTTTTTT
>TRBV11-1|TRBJ1-5|-|TRBD1
CASSLRGEGAYQPQHF
TGTGCCAGCAGCTTACGGGGTGAGGGGGCATATCAGCCCCAGCATTTT
>TRBV25-1|TRBJ1-6|-|TRBD1
CASSDHGQGRHSPLHF
TGTGCCAGCAGTGACCACGGACAGGGGAGACATTCACCCCTCCACTTT
>TRBV5-1|TRBJ2-3|-|-
CASSLIPTNTDTQYF
TGCGCCAGCAGCTTGATCCCAACGAACACAGATACGCAGTATTTT
>TRBV19|TRBJ2-1|-|-
CASRGYNEQFF
TGTGCCAGTAGAGGATACAATGAGCAGTTCTTC
>TRBV27|TRBJ2-3|few|-
CASSYRLGMKRTDTQYF
TGTGCCAGCAGTTATCGTCTTGGGATGAAGAGGACGGATACGCAGTATTTT
>TRBV2|TRBJ2-3|-|-
CASSDGTDTQYF
TGTGCCAGCAGTGACGGGACAGATACGCAGTATTTT
>TRBV28|TRBJ1-2|-|-
CAGRTDNYGYTF
TGTGCGGGAAGGACAGATAACTATGGCTACACCTTC
>TRBV5-4|TRBJ2-5|-|-
CASSPGQGLYQETQYF
TGTGCCAGCAGCCCCGGTCAGGGCTTGTACCAAGAGACCCAGTACTTC
>TRBV7-3|TRBJ2-3|once|-
CASSLGTASTDTQYF
TGTGCCAGCAGCCTCGGGACTGCCAGCACAGATACGCAGTATTTT
>TRBV4-2|TRBJ2-1|-|TRBD2
CASSQDQRGGYNEQFF
TGTGCCAGCAGCCAAGACCAGCGGGGAGGCTACAATGAGCAGTTCTTC
>TRBV12-3/TRBV12-4|TRBJ1-3|few|-
CASRGTAGNTIYF
TGTGCCAGCAGGGGAACGGCAGGAAACACCATATATTTT
>TRBV6-5|TRBJ1-2|-|-
CASSPKKGGGYTF
TGTGCCAGCAGTCCAAAAAAGGGGGGGGGCTACACCTTC
>TRBV5-1|TRBJ1-1|-|-
CASSSGGSAAEAFF
TGCGCCAGCAGCTCGGGGGGCAGTGCTGCGGAAGCTTTCTTT
>TRBV6-2/TRBV6-3|TRBJ2-2|-|-
CASSYDFNTGELFF
TGTGCCAGCAGTTACGACTTTAACACCGGGGAGCTGTTTTTT
>TRBV14|TRBJ1-5|-|-
CASSQGARGEGYSNQPQHF
TGTGCCAGCAGCCAAGGAGCTAGGGGGGAGGGTTATAGCAATCAGCCCCAGCATTTT